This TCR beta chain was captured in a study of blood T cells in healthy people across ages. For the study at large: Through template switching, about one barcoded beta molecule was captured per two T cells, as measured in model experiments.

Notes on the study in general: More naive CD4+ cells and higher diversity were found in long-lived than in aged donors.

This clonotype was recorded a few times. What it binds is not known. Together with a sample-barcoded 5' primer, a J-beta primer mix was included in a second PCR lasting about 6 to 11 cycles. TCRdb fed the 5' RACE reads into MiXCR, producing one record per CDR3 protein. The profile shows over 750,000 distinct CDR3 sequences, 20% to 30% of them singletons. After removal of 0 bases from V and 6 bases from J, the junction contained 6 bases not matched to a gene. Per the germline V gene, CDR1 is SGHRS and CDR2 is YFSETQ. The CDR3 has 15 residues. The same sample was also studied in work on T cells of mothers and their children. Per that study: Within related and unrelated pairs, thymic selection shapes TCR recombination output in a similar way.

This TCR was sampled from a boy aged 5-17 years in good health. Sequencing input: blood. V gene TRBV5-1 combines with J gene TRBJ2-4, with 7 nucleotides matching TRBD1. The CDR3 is CASSLEGGIGNIQYF. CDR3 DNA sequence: TGCGCCAGCAGCTTGGAAGGGGGCATCGGAAACATTCAGTACTTC.